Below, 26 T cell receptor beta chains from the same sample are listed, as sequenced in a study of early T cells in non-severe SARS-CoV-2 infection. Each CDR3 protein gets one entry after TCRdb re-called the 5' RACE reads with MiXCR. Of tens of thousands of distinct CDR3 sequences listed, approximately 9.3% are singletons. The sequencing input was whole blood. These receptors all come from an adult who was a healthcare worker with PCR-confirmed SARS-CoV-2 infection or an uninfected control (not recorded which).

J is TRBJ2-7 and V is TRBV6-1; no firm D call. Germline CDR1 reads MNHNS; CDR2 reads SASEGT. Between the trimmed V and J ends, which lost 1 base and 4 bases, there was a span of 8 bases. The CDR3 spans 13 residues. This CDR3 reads CASSEGTLYEQYF. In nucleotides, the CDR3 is TGTGCCAGCAGTGAAGGGACCCTTTACGAGCAGTACTTC.

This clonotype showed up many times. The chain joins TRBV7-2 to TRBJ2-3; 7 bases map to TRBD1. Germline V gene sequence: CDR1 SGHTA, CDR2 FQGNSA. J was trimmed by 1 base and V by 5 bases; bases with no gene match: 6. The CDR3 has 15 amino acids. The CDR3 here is CASSPRGSGTDTQYF. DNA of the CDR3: TGTGCCAGCAGCCCCAGGGGGAGCGGCACAGATACGCAGTATTTT.

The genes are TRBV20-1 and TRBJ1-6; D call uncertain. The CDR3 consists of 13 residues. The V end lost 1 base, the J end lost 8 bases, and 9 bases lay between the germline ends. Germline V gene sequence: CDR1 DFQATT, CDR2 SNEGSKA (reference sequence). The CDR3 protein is CSARVDGDSPLHF. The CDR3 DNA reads TGCAGTGCTAGAGTAGATGGGGATTCACCCCTCCACTTT.

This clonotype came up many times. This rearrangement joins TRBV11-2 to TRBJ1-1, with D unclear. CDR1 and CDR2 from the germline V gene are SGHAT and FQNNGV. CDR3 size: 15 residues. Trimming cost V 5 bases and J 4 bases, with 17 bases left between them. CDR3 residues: CASSPQAGSGTEAFF. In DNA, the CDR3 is TGTGCCAGCAGCCCTCAGGCTGGTTCTGGCACTGAAGCTTTCTTT. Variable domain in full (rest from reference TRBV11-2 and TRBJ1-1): EAGVAQSPRYKIIEKRQSVAFWCNPISGHATLYWYQQILGQGPKLLIQFQNNGVVDDSQLPKDRFSAERLKGVDSTLKIQPAKLEDSAVYLCASSPQAGSGTEAFFGQGTRLTVV.

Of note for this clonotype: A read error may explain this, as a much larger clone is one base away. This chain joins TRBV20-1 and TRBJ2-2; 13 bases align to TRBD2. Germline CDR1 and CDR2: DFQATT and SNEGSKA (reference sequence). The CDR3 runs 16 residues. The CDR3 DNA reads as TGCAGTGCTTCGGGACTAGCGGGACCGAACATCGGGGAGCTGTTTTTT. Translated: CSASGLAGPNIGELFF.

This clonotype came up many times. The CDR3 loop reads CASSLKGASGYEQYF. The CDR3 nucleotides read TGTGCCAGCAGCTTAAAGGGGGCTAGCGGCTACGAGCAGTACTTC. This sequence joins TRBV7-2 and TRBJ2-7; D may match TRBD1 or TRBD2 (7 bases each). Germline assignment: CDR1 SGHTA and CDR2 FQGNSA. Deletions cut 2 bases from V and 3 bases from J, with 14 bases between. The CDR3 is 15 residues long.

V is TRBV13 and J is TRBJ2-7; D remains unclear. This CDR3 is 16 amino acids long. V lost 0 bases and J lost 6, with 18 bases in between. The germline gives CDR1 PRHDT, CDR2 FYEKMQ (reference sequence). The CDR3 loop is CASSLGRSPELFEQYF. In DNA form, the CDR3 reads TGTGCCAGCAGCTTAGGCCGCTCGCCCGAGTTGTTCGAGCAGTACTTC.

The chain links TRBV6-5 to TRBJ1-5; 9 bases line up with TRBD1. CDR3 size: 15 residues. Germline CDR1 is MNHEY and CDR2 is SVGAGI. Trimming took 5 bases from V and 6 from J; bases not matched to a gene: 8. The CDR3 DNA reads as TGTGCCAGCAGTCTACGACAGGGGGGTACTCAGCCCCAGCATTTT. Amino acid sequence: CASSLRQGGTQPQHF.

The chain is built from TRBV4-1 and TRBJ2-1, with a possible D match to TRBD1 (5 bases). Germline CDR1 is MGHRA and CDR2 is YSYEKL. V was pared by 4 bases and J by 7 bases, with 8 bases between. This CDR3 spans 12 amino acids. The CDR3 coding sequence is TGCGCCAGCAGCCCGCAGGGAAATGAGCAGTTCTTC. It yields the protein CASSPQGNEQFF.

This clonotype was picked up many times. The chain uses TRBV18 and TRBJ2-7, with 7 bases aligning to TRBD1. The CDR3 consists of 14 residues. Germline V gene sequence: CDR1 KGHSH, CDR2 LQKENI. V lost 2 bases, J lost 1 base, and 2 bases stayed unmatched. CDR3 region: CASSPDRASYEQYF. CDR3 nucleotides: TGTGCCAGCTCACCAGACAGGGCGTCCTACGAGCAGTACTTC.

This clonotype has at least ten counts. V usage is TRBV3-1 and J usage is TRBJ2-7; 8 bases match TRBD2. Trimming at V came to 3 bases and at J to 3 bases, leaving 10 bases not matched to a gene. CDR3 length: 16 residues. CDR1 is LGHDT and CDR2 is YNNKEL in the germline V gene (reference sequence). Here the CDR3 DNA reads TGTGCCAGCAGCCAGGCCACCAGCGGGAGTTTCTACGAGCAGTACTTC. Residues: CASSQATSGSFYEQYF.

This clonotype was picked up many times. The chain's CDR3 is CASSQPPWVSGAWQYF. The CDR3 nucleotides are TGTGCCAGCAGCCAACCCCCCTGGGTTAGTGGTGCTTGGCAGTACTTC. V and J are TRBV11-2 and TRBJ2-7; D is unclear. CDR1 and CDR2 (germline): SGHAT, FQNNGV. The CDR3 spans 16 residues. Trimming cost V 5 bases and J 9 bases, with 26 bases left between them.

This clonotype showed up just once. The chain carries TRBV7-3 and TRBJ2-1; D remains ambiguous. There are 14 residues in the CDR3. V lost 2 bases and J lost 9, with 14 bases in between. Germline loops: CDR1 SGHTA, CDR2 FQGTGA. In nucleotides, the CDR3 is TGTGCCAGCAGCTTAGGACCGGCCCGACCTGAGCAGTTCTTC. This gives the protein CASSLGPARPEQFF.

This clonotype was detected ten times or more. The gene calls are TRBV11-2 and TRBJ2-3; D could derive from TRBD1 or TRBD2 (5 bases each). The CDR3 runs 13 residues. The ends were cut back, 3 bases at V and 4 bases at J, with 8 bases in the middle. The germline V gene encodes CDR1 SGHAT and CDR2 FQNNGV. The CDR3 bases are TGTGCCAGCAGCTTGACGGGACCAGATACGCAGTATTTT. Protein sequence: CASSLTGPDTQYF.

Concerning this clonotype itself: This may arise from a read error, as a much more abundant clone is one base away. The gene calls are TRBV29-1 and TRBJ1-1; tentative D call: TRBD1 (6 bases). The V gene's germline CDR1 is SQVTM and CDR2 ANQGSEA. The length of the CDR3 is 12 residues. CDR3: CSARGGDTEALF. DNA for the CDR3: TGCAGCGCTCGCGGTGGGGACACTGAAGCTTTATTT.

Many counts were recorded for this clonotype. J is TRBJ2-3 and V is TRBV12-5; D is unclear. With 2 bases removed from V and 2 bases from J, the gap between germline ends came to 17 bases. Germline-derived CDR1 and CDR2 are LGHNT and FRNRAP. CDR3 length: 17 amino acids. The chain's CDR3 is CASGLTPPNSFTDTQYF. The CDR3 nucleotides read TGTGCTAGTGGTTTGACCCCCCCGAACAGTTTCACAGATACGCAGTATTTT. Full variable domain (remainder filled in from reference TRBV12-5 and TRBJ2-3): DARVTQTPRHKVTEMGQEVTMRCQPILGHNTVFWYRQTMMQGLELLAYFRNRAPLDDSGMPKDRFSAEMPDATLATLKIQPSEPRDSAVYFCASGLTPPNSFTDTQYFGPGTRLTVL.

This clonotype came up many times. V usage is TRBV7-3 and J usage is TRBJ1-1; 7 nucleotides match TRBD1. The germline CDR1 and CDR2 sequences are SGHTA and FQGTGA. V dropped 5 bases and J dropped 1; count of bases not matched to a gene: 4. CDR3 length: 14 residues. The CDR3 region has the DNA TGTGCCAGCAGCGCGGACAGGACGAACACTGAAGCTTTCTTT. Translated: CASSADRTNTEAFF.

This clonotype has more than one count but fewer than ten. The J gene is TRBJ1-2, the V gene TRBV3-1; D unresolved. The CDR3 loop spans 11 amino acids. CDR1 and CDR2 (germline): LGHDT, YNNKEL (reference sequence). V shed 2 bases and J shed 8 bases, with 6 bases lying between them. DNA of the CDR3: TGTGCCAGCAGCCAATATGAGGGCTACACCTTC. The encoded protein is CASSQYEGYTF. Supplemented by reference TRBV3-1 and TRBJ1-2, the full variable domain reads DTAVSQTPKYLVTQMGNDKSIKCEQNLGHDTMYWYKQDSKKFLKIMFSYNNKELIINETVPNRFSPKSPDKAHLNLHINSLELGDSAVYFCASSQYEGYTFGSGTRLTVV.

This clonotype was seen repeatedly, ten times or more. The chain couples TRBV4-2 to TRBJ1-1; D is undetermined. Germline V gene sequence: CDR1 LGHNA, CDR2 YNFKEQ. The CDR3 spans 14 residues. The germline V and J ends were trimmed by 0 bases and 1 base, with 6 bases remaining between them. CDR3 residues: CASSQDGPNTEAFF. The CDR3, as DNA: TGTGCCAGCAGCCAAGATGGCCCGAACACTGAAGCTTTCTTT.

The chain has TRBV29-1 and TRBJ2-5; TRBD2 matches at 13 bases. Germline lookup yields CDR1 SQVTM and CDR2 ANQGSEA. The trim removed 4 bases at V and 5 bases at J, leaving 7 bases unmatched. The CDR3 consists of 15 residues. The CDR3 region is CSVASGLAGAETQYF. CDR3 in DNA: TGCAGCGTTGCCTCAGGACTAGCGGGAGCGGAGACCCAGTACTTC.

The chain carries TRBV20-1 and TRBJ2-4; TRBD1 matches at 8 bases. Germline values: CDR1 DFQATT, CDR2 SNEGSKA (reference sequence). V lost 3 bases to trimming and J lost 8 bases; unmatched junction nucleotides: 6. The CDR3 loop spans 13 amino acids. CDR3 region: CSASSGGSDIQYF. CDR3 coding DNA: TGCAGTGCTAGCTCAGGGGGCTCGGACATTCAGTACTTC.

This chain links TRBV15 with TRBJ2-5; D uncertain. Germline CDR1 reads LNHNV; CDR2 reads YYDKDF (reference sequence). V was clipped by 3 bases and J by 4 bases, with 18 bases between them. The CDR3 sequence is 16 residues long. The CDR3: CATSRVSVGEGETQYF. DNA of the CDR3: TGTGCCACCAGCAGGGTTAGTGTTGGAGAAGGAGAGACCCAGTACTTC. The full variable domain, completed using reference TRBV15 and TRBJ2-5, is DAMVIQNPRYQVTQFGKPVTLSCSQTLNHNVMYWYQQKSSQAPKLLFHYYDKDFNNEADTPDNFQSRRPNTSFCFLDIRSPGLGDTAMYLCATSRVSVGEGETQYFGPGTRLLVL.

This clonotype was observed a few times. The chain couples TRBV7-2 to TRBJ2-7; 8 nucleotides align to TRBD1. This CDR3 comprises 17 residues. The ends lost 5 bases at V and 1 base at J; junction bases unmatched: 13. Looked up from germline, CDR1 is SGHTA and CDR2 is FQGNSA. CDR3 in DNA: TGTGCCAGCAGCGCACCTCAGACAGGGGACGTTTCCTACGAGCAGTACTTC. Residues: CASSAPQTGDVSYEQYF.

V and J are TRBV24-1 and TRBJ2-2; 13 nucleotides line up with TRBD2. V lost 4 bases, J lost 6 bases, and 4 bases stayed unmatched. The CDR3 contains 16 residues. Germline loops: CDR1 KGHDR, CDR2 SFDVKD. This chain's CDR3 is CATSDPTSGRAGELFF. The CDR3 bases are TGTGCCACCAGTGACCCCACTAGCGGGAGGGCCGGGGAGCTGTTTTTT.

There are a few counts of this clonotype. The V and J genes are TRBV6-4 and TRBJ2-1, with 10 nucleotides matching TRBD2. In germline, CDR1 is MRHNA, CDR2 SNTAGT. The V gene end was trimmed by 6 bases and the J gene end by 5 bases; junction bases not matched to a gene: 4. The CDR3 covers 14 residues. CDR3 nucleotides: TGTGCCAGCAGCAGCGGGAGGGAGAACAATGAGCAGTTCTTC. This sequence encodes CASSSGRENNEQFF.

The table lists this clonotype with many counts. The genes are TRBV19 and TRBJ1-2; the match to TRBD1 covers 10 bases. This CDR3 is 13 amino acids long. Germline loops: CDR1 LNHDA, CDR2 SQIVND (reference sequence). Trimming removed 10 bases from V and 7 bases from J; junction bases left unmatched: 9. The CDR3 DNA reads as TGTGCCACCGCACGGACAGGGGGAGTTGGCTACACCTTC. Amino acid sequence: CATARTGGVGYTF.